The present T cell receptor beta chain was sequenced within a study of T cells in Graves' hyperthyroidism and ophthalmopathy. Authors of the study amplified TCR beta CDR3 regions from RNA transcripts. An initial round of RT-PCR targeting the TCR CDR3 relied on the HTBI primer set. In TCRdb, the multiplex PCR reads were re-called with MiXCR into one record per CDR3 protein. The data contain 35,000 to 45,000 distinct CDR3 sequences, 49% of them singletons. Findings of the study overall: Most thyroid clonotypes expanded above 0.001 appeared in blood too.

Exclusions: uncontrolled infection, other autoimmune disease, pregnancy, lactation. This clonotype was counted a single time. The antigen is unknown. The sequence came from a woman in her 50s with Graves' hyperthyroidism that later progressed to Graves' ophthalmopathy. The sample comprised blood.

The CDR3: CASSLSRSQETQYF. DNA of the CDR3: TGTGCCAGCAGCTTATCAAGGTCTCAAGAGACCCAGTACTTC. The chain is built from TRBV13 and TRBJ2-5; D is ambiguous. The V and J ends lost 2 bases and 2 bases respectively, with 9 bases between them. CDR1 and CDR2 from the germline V gene are PRHDT and FYEKMQ (reference sequence). The CDR3 runs to 14 residues.